Listed below are T cell receptor beta chains from one sample, sequenced in a study of blood T cell repertoires in COVID-19. Sequenced by immunoSEQ multiplex PCR; TCRdb stores in-frame clones only, minus some. Of approximately 500,000 clones listed, 75% to 90% are singletons. Sequencing used peripheral blood. The receptors come from a man younger than 35 with COVID-19, enrolled during active disease. CDR3s include the opening cysteine and the closing phenylalanine or tryptophan. The order of the fields is J gene, D gene, clone size, V gene, CDR3 protein, CDR3 DNA. D genes are given only for firm matches. A row's size may be missing; if present it is once, few, many or a size class.

J: TRBJ2-1
D: TRBD2
size: NA
V: TRBV3-1/TRBV3-2
CDR3: CASSQDVERGNNEQFF
DNA: TGTGCCAGCAGCCAAGATGTAGAGCGGGGAAACAATGAGCAGTTCTTC

J: TRBJ2-1
D: TRBD1
size: NA
V: TRBV5-1
CDR3: CASSLGQGTYNEQFF
DNA: TGCGCCAGCAGCTTGGGACAGGGCACCTACAATGAGCAGTTCTTC

J: TRBJ2-2
D: NA
size: once
V: TRBV5-4
CDR3: CASSFRAAGELFF
DNA: TGTGCCAGCAGCTTCAGGGCTGCCGGGGAGCTGTTTTTT

J: TRBJ2-6
D: NA
size: NA
V: TRBV24-1
CDR3: CATEPSLGAGANVLTF
DNA: TGTGCCACCGAACCTAGCTTGGGGGCCGGGGCCAACGTCCTGACTTTC

J: TRBJ2-1
D: TRBD2
size: NA
V: TRBV5-8
CDR3: CASSPGTSGDNEQFF
DNA: TGTGCCAGCAGCCCGGGGACTAGCGGGGACAATGAGCAGTTCTTC

J: TRBJ1-2
D: NA
size: NA
V: TRBV2
CDR3: CASSEEENPFHGQPFTLKGYTF
DNA: TGTGCCAGCAGTGAAGAAGAGAACCCCTTTCATGGACAGCCCTTTACTTTGAAAGGCTACACCTTC

J: TRBJ2-1
D: NA
size: NA
V: TRBV12-5
CDR3: CASGLAALYGGASYNEQFF
DNA: TGTGCTAGTGGTTTGGCCGCTTTGTATGGCGGGGCTTCCTACAATGAGCAGTTCTTC

J: TRBJ2-2
D: NA
size: NA
V: TRBV9
CDR3: CASSVQATNTGELFF
DNA: TGTGCCAGCAGCGTACAGGCAACCAACACCGGGGAGCTGTTTTTT

J: TRBJ1-3
D: NA
size: NA
V: TRBV7-2
CDR3: CASSSRQASGNTIYF
DNA: TGTGCCAGCAGCTCCCGACAGGCGTCTGGAAACACCATATATTTT

J: TRBJ2-1
D: NA
size: NA
V: TRBV11-3
CDR3: CASSPRGNIHYNEQFF
DNA: TGTGCCAGCAGCCCCCGAGGGAACATTCACTACAATGAGCAGTTCTTC

J: TRBJ1-2
D: TRBD1
size: NA
V: TRBV5-4
CDR3: CASSHPGQGGSGYTF
DNA: TGTGCCAGCAGCCACCCCGGACAGGGGGGATCCGGCTACACCTTC

J: TRBJ2-5
D: NA
size: NA
V: TRBV2
CDR3: CASSTQGVGETQYF
DNA: TGTGCCAGCAGTACACAGGGTGTCGGAGAGACCCAGTACTTC

J: TRBJ2-2
D: TRBD1
size: NA
V: TRBV7-9
CDR3: CASSSRQGAFGGELFF
DNA: TGTGCCAGCAGCTCGAGACAGGGGGCATTTGGCGGGGAGCTGTTTTTT

J: TRBJ1-6
D: TRBD1
size: NA
V: TRBV30
CDR3: CAWSEGQGNSPLHF
DNA: TGTGCCTGGAGTGAAGGACAGGGTAATTCACCCCTCCACTTT

J: TRBJ2-2
D: NA
size: NA
V: TRBV6-6
CDR3: CASKVGGPTGELFF
DNA: TGTGCCAGCAAGGTGGGGGGGCCGACCGGGGAGCTGTTTTTT

J: TRBJ2-5
D: TRBD1
size: NA
V: TRBV2
CDR3: CASRGTGAPQETQYF
DNA: TGTGCCAGCAGGGGGACAGGGGCCCCACAAGAGACCCAGTACTTC